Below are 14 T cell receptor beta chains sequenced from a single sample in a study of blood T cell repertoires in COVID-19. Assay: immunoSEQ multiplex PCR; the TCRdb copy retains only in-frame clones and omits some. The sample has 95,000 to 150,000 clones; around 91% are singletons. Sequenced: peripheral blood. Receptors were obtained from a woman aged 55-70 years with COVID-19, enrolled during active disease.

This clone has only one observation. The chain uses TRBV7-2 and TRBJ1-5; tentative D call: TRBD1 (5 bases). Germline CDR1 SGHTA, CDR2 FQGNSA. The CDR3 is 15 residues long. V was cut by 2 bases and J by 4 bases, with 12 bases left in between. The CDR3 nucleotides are TGTGCCAGCAGCTTAATGGGGCAGGGTAATCAGCCCCAGCATTTT. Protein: CASSLMGQGNQPQHF.

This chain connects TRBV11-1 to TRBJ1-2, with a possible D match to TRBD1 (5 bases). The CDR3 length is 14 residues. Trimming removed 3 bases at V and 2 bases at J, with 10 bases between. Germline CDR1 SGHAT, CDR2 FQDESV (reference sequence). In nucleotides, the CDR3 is TGTGCCAGCAGCTTGGCAGGGAGGAACTATGGCTACACCTTC. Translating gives CASSLAGRNYGYTF. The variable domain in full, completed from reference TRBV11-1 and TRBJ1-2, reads EAEVAQSPRYKITEKSQAVAFWCDPISGHATLYWYRQILGQGPELLVQFQDESVVDDSQLPKDRFSAERLKGVDSTLKIQPAELGDSAMYLCASSLAGRNYGYTFGSGTRLTVV.

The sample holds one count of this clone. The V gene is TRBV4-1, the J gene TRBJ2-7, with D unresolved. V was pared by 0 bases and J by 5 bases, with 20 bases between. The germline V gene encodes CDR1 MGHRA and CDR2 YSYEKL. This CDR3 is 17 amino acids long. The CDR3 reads CASSQDQRNWASHEQYF. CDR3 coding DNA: TGCGCCAGCAGCCAAGATCAACGGAATTGGGCGAGCCACGAGCAGTACTTC.

For the CDR3, the DNA is TGTGCCAGCAAAAAACAGGGGAACACCGGGGAGCTGTTTTTT. Its translation is CASKKQGNTGELFF. V usage is TRBV6-5 and J usage is TRBJ2-2; D may be TRBD1 (6 bases). Germline CDR1 reads MNHEY; CDR2 reads SVGAGI. The CDR3 has 14 residues. V shed 7 bases and J shed 1 base, with 10 bases lying between them.

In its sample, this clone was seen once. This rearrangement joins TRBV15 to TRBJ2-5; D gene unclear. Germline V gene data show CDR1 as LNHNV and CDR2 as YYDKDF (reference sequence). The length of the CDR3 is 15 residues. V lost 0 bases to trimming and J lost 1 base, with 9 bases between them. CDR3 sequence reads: CATSRDRSIQETQYF. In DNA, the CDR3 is TGTGCCACCAGCAGAGATCGGAGTATCCAAGAGACCCAGTACTTC.

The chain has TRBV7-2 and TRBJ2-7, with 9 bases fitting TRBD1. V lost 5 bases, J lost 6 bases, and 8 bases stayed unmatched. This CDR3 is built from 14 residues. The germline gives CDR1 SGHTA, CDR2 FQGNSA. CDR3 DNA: TGTGCCAGCAGCGCACAGGGGGCGCGGCGCGAGCAGTACTTC. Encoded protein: CASSAQGARREQYF.

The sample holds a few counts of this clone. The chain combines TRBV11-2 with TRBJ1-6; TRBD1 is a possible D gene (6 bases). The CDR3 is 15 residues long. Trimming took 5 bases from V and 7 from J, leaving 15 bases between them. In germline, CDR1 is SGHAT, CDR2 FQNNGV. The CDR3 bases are TGTGCCAGCAGCGCCATTGGACAGACGAATTCACCCCTCCACTTT. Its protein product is CASSAIGQTNSPLHF. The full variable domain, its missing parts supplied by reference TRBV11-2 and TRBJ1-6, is EAGVAQSPRYKIIEKRQSVAFWCNPISGHATLYWYQQILGQGPKLLIQFQNNGVVDDSQLPKDRFSAERLKGVDSTLKIQPAKLEDSAVYLCASSAIGQTNSPLHFGNGTRLTVT.

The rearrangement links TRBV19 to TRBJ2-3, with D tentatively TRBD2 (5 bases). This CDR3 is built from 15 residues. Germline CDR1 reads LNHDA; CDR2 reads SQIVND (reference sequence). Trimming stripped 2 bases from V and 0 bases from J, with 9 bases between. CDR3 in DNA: TGTGCCAGTAGTATAAGCGGAATAAGCACAGATACGCAGTATTTT. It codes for CASSISGISTDTQYF.

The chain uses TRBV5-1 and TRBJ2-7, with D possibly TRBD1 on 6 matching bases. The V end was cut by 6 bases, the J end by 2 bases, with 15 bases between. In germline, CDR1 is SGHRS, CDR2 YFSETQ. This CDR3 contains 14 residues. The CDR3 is CASIPPDSPYEQYF. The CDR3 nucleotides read TGCGCCAGCATCCCCCCGGACAGCCCCTACGAGCAGTACTTC.

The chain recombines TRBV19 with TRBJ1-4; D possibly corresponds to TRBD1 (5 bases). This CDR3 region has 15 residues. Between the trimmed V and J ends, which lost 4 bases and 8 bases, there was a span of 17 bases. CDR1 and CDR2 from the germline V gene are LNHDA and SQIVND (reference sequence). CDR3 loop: CASSTPRAPLEKLFF. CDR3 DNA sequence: TGTGCCAGTAGTACGCCCAGGGCCCCCCTAGAAAAACTGTTTTTT.

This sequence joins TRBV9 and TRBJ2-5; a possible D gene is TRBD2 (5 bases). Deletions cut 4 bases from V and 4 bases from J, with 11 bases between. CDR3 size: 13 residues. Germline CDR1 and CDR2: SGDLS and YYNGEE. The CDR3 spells CASSPLGRETQYF. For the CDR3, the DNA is TGTGCCAGCAGCCCCCTTGGGAGAGAGACCCAGTACTTC.

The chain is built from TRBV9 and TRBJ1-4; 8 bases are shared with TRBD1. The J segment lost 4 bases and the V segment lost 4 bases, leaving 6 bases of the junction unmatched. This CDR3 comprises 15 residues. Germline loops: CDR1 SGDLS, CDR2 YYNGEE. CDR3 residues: CASSLTGEGNEKLFF. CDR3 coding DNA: TGTGCCAGCAGCCTGACAGGGGAGGGTAATGAAAAACTGTTTTTT.

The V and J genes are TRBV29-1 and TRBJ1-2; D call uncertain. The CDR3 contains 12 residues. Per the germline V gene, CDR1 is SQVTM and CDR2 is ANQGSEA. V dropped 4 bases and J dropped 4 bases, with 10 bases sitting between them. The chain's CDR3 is CSVGEGFYGYTF. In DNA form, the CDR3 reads TGCAGCGTTGGGGAGGGTTTCTATGGCTACACCTTC.

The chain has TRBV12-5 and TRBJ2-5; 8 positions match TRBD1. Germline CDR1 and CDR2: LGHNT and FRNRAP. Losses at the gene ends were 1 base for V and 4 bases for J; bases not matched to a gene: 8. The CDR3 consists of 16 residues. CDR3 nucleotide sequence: TGTGCTAGTGGTTTGGAGTCAGGGGGCGCAGGAGAGACCCAGTACTTC. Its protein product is CASGLESGGAGETQYF.